The clone carrying this T cell receptor (beta chain) is a singleton in its sample. Repertoires were generated with immunoSEQ multiplex PCR, while TCRdb's copy carries only in-frame clones and drops some. The table includes around 310,000 clones, roughly 79% detected once. The sample is drawn from a study of cytotoxic CD8 clonotypes in ibrutinib-treated CLL. Trimming took 3 bases from V and 4 from J, leaving 16 bases between them. The germline CDR1 and CDR2 sequences are SGHRS and YFSETQ. The CDR3 is 15 residues long. This TCR derives from a human donor with chronic lymphocytic leukemia. The chain uses TRBV5-1 and TRBJ1-1; no firm D call. Sequenced here: PBMCs, sampled before ibrutinib treatment. The CDR3 is CASSSLSGRVTEAFF. In DNA, the CDR3 is TGCGCCAGCAGCTCTCTAAGCGGAAGGGTCACTGAAGCTTTCTTT.